One sample yielded the 10 T cell receptor beta chains listed below, sequenced in a study of T-cell reconstitution after alpha-beta-depleted transplantation in children. TCRbeta library preparation incorporated unique molecular identifiers. TCRdb ran MiXCR on the PCR reads and lists one entry per CDR3 protein. The sample holds about a million distinct CDR3 sequences, about 26% seen once. The material sequenced was PBMCs, mostly from graft donor cells, taken 360 days after TCRalphabeta/CD19-depleted stem cell transplant. These TCRs come from a boy under two years old who had a stem cell transplant for SCID, so the T cells may come from the graft donor.

The chain joins TRBV6-5 to TRBJ1-1; D is undetermined. Trimming cost V 0 bases and J 0 bases, with 8 bases left between them. From germline, CDR1 is MNHEY and CDR2 SVGAGI. This CDR3 is 15 amino acids long. The CDR3 sequence is CASSYSDLLNTEAFF. The DNA for the CDR3 is TGTGCCAGCAGTTACTCGGACCTTTTGAACACTGAAGCTTTCTTT.

The chain employs TRBV9 and TRBJ2-5; 10 bases align to TRBD1. This CDR3 has 15 residues. V gave up 2 bases and J gave up 5 bases; unmatched junction bases: 6. CDR1 and CDR2 (germline): SGDLS, YYNGEE. This CDR3 is CASSVRDRGAETQYF. The CDR3 DNA reads TGTGCCAGCAGCGTCCGGGACAGGGGTGCGGAGACCCAGTACTTC.

This clonotype was seen a few times. The chain has TRBV12-3 or TRBV12-4 and TRBJ1-2; D may be TRBD1 (5 bases). The length of the CDR3 is 14 residues. Trimming took 3 bases from V and 8 from J, leaving 16 bases between them. CDR3 residues: CASSLVGERIGYTF. CDR3 sequence (DNA): TGTGCCAGCAGTTTGGTAGGGGAGAGGATAGGCTACACCTTC.

This clonotype appeared a few times. V is TRBV24-1 and J is TRBJ2-3; 10 bases fit TRBD1. The CDR3 loop spans 17 amino acids. The J segment lost 2 bases and the V segment lost 3 bases, leaving 7 bases of the junction unmatched. Germline V CDR1 and CDR2: KGHDR, SFDVKD. The DNA for the CDR3 is TGTGCCACCAGTGATCAGCACGGGACAGGGGCCACAGATACGCAGTATTTT. It specifies CATSDQHGTGATDTQYF.

The rearrangement links TRBV28 to TRBJ2-3; D remains unclear. In germline, CDR1 is MDHEN, CDR2 SYDVKM. The CDR3 is 15 residues long. V was cut by 1 base and J by 8 bases, with 16 bases left in between. CDR3 residues: CASSLSAILKGTQYF. DNA of the CDR3: TGTGCCAGCAGTTTATCAGCCATCCTCAAGGGTACGCAGTATTTT.

This chain connects TRBV6-5 to TRBJ2-7; 14 bases match TRBD2. The V segment lost 2 bases and the J segment 6 bases; nucleotides outside the gene matches: 6. The germline V gene encodes CDR1 MNHEY and CDR2 SVGAGI. This CDR3 has 16 amino acids. The chain's CDR3 is CASSYGGLAGGTEQYF. The CDR3 nucleotides read TGTGCCAGCAGTTACGGAGGACTAGCGGGGGGAACCGAGCAGTACTTC.

The V gene is TRBV6-2 or TRBV6-3, the J gene TRBJ2-5; tentatively, D is TRBD1 (6 bases). In germline, CDR1 is MNHEY, CDR2 SVGEGT. Trimming took off 6 bases at V and 5 bases at J, with 19 bases between the two ends. CDR3 length: 15 amino acids. CDR3 coding DNA: TGTGCCAGCAGCCCTAGGGGACACCCTCGGGAGACCCAGTACTTC. Translating gives CASSPRGHPRETQYF.

This clonotype was seen repeatedly, ten times or more. The junction departs from germline at one end; a sequencing error may be responsible. The chain is built from TRBV5-1 and TRBJ1-1; D is uncertain. This CDR3 region has 13 residues. Germline V gene sequence: CDR1 SGHRS, CDR2 YFSETQ. For the CDR3, the DNA is TGTGCCAGCAGTTTACGGGAAAGCACTGAAGCTTTCTTT. Translating gives CASSLRESTEAFF.

This chain uses TRBV7-9 with TRBJ2-1; D call uncertain. Trimming cost V 1 base and J 8 bases, with 15 bases left between them. CDR3 length equals 15 residues. CDR1 and CDR2 (germline): SEHNR, FQNEAQ (reference sequence). CDR3 protein: CASSLGVPVRDEQFF. The DNA for the CDR3 is TGTGCCAGCAGCTTAGGTGTACCGGTACGGGATGAGCAGTTCTTC.

This chain joins TRBV2 and TRBJ2-7, with D possibly being TRBD1 or TRBD2 (6 bases each). Germline-derived CDR1 and CDR2 are SNHLY and FYNNEI. The CDR3 contains 16 residues. V was cut by 6 bases and J by 5 bases, with 23 bases left in between. CDR3 region: CASSLPTGTASHEQYF. CDR3 DNA: TGTGCCAGCAGCCTCCCTACAGGGACTGCGTCTCACGAGCAGTACTTC. Drawing the rest from reference TRBV2 and TRBJ2-7, the complete variable domain is EPEVTQTPSHQVTQMGQEVILRCVPISNHLYFYWYRQILGQKVEFLVSFYNNEISEKSEIFDDQFSVERPDGSNFTLKIRSTKLEDSAMYFCASSLPTGTASHEQYFGPGTRLTVT.